A selection of T cell receptor beta chains follows, all from one sample in a study of blood T cell repertoires in COVID-19. Libraries were prepared by immunoSEQ multiplex PCR; TCRdb keeps only in-frame clonotypes and omits some of them. Found here are tens of thousands of clones, over 75% of them singletons; the top ten hold roughly 5%. What was sequenced was peripheral blood. The receptors were gathered from a man between 45 and 60 years old with active COVID-19. Each CDR3 is given with its conserved first and last residue. The D gene is left open where the match is weak. Expanded clones get a size class; other rows say once, few or many, or leave the size out.

clone size: NA; J gene: TRBJ2-5; D gene: TRBD2; V gene: TRBV9; CDR3 protein: CASSRGGSGSQETQYF; CDR3 DNA: TGTGCCAGCAGCCGAGGCGGTAGCGGGAGCCAAGAGACCCAGTACTTC
clone size: NA; J gene: TRBJ2-3; D gene: TRBD2; V gene: TRBV19; CDR3 protein: CASSIDLLAGADTQYF; CDR3 DNA: TGTGCCAGTAGTATAGATCTCCTGGCGGGGGCAGATACGCAGTATTTT
clone size: NA; J gene: TRBJ2-1; D gene: TRBD2; V gene: TRBV4-1; CDR3 protein: CASSQDLGLAGTNEQFF; CDR3 DNA: TGCGCCAGCAGCCAAGATTTGGGACTAGCGGGGACCAATGAGCAGTTCTTC
clone size: NA; J gene: TRBJ1-5; D gene: TRBD1; V gene: TRBV5-1; CDR3 protein: CASSPGQSRGQPQHF; CDR3 DNA: TGCGCCAGCAGCCCGGGACAGTCAAGGGGTCAGCCCCAGCATTTT
clone size: NA; J gene: TRBJ2-5; D gene: TRBD2; V gene: TRBV11-2; CDR3 protein: CASSLGGLAGIRETQYF; CDR3 DNA: TGTGCCAGCAGCTTAGGGGGACTAGCGGGAATAAGGGAGACCCAGTACTTC
clone size: NA; J gene: TRBJ2-1; D gene: NA; V gene: TRBV29-1; CDR3 protein: CSVEGGEKNSYNEQFF; CDR3 DNA: TGCAGCGTTGAGGGGGGTGAGAAAAACTCCTACAATGAGCAGTTCTTC
clone size: once; J gene: TRBJ2-7; D gene: NA; V gene: TRBV21-1; CDR3 protein: CASRRTHQATPPYEQYF; CDR3 DNA: TGTGCCAGCAGAAGAACTCACCAGGCCACACCACCCTACGAGCAGTACTTC
clone size: once; J gene: TRBJ2-7; D gene: TRBD2; V gene: TRBV10-2; CDR3 protein: CASSYPSGGRYEQYF; CDR3 DNA: TGCGCCAGCAGCTACCCTAGCGGGGGGCGCTACGAGCAGTACTTC
clone size: once; J gene: TRBJ2-1; D gene: TRBD2; V gene: TRBV5-1; CDR3 protein: CASSSYTTSGGYNEQFF; CDR3 DNA: TGCGCCAGCAGCTCCTATACGACTAGCGGGGGCTACAATGAGCAGTTCTTC
clone size: NA; J gene: TRBJ2-3; D gene: TRBD1; V gene: TRBV10-3; CDR3 protein: CAISEQGQGADTQYF; CDR3 DNA: TGTGCCATCAGTGAGCAGGGACAGGGGGCAGATACGCAGTATTTT
clone size: NA; J gene: TRBJ2-7; D gene: TRBD1; V gene: TRBV28; CDR3 protein: CASRSSSGQGSYEQYF; CDR3 DNA: TGTGCCAGCAGAAGCAGCTCGGGACAGGGTTCCTACGAGCAGTACTTC
clone size: NA; J gene: TRBJ2-3; D gene: TRBD2; V gene: TRBV27; CDR3 protein: CASSLTSGGYTQYF; CDR3 DNA: TGTGCCAGCAGTTTAACTAGCGGGGGATATACGCAGTATTTT
clone size: NA; J gene: TRBJ1-1; D gene: NA; V gene: TRBV3-1/TRBV3-2; CDR3 protein: CASTGGTEAFF; CDR3 DNA: TGTGCCAGCACCGGGGGCACTGAAGCTTTCTTT
clone size: NA; J gene: TRBJ1-1; D gene: NA; V gene: TRBV6-2/TRBV6-3; CDR3 protein: CASSRRLVRGNTEAFF; CDR3 DNA: TGTGCCAGCAGTCGTCGTTTGGTTAGGGGGAACACTGAAGCTTTCTTT
clone size: NA; J gene: TRBJ1-4; D gene: NA; V gene: TRBV2; CDR3 protein: CASSEDSFNEKLFF; CDR3 DNA: TGTGCCAGCAGTGAGGACAGCTTCAATGAAAAACTGTTTTTT
clone size: once; J gene: TRBJ2-3; D gene: TRBD2; V gene: TRBV3-1/TRBV3-2; CDR3 protein: CASSQVTSDSTDTQYF; CDR3 DNA: TGTGCCAGCAGCCAAGTAACTAGCGATAGCACAGATACGCAGTATTTT
clone size: NA; J gene: TRBJ2-5; D gene: NA; V gene: TRBV27; CDR3 protein: CASSLRDTLQETQYF; CDR3 DNA: TGTGCCAGCAGTTTAAGGGACACCCTACAAGAGACCCAGTACTTC
clone size: NA; J gene: TRBJ2-2; D gene: NA; V gene: TRBV19; CDR3 protein: CASSRGLAGLNTGELFF; CDR3 DNA: TGTGCCAGTAGCAGGGGGCTAGCGGGGCTGAACACCGGGGAGCTGTTTTTT